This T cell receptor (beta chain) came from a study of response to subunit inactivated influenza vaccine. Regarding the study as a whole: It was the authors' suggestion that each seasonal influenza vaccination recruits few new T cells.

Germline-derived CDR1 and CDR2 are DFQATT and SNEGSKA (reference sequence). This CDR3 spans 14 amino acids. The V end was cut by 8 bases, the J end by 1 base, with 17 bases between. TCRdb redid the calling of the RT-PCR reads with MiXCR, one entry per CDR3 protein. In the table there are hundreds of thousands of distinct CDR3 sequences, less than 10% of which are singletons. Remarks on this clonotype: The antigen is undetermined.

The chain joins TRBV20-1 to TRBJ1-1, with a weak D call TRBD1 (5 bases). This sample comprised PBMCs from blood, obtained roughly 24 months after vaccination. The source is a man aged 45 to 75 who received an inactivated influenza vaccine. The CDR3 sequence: CSRTPQGGNTEAFF. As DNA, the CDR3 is TGCAGTCGAACACCCCAGGGAGGGAACACTGAAGCTTTCTTT.